This record looks at one TCR beta chain sequence and its context. The sample comes from a study of PD-1 blockade in classical Hodgkin lymphoma. Per germline, CDR1 SGHNT and CDR2 YYREEE (reference sequence). CDR3 length equals 13 residues. V was trimmed by 0 bases and J by 5 bases, leaving 9 bases between them. TCRdb's copy holds only in-frame clones and misses some; the assay was immunoSEQ multiplex PCR. The sample has thousands of clones, about nine tenths seen once. Time point denoted: newly diagnosed, previously untreated cHL patient sample. Magnetic negative selection of thawed PBMCs yielded the CD8+ T cells.

The origin of this receptor is a human donor with classical Hodgkin lymphoma. V is TRBV5-4 and J is TRBJ2-7; a weak D match, TRBD2 (6 bases). Sequences were obtained from CD8+ T cells from blood. The CDR3 nucleotides are TGTGCCAGCAGCTTGGGCGGGGTTAACGAGCAGTACTTC. Its protein product is CASSLGGVNEQYF.